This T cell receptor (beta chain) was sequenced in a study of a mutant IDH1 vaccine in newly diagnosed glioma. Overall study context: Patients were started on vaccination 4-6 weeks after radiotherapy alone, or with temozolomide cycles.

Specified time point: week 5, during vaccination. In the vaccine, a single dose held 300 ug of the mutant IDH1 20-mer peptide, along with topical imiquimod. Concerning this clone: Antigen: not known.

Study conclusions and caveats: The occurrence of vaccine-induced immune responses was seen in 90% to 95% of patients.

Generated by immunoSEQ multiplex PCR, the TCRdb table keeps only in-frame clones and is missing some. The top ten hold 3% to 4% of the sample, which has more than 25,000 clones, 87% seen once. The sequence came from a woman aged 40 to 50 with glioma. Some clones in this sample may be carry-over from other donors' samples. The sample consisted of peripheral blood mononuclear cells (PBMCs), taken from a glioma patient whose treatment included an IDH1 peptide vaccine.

CDR3 in DNA: TGTGCCAGCAGTGCTAGCGGCACCGGGGAGCTGTTTTTT. This sequence encodes CASSASGTGELFF. The genes are TRBV6-4 and TRBJ2-2; TRBD2 aligns across 7 bases. CDR3 length equals 13 residues. The trim removed 4 bases at V and 4 bases at J, leaving 0 bases unmatched. Germline values: CDR1 MRHNA, CDR2 SNTAGT.